The 8 T cell receptor beta chains reported below all come from one sample, sequenced in a study of beta chain features in type 1 diabetes. The study, taken as a whole, reports: Shorter TCRB CDR3s, moderately but significantly so, were found in Type 1 diabetes patients in all four CD4+ subsets.

The investigators reverse transcribed all of the isolated RNA, so they sequenced expressed TCRB transcripts. Generated by immunoSEQ multiplex PCR, the TCRdb table keeps only in-frame clones and is missing some. Of about 160,000 clones in the sample, 7.5% to 9.5% are singletons; the top ten hold over 0.5%. Their recognized antigens are unknown. What was sequenced was central memory CD4+ T cells from blood. Receptor source: a woman under 30 with type 1 diabetes.

This clone was detected only a few times. The chain employs TRBV7-2 and TRBJ1-2; D is ambiguous. The CDR3 is 14 residues long. Trimming left V 3 bases short and J 1 base short, with 9 bases between. Looked up from germline, CDR1 is SGHTA and CDR2 is FQGNSA. In DNA, the CDR3 is TGTGCCAGCAGCTTGCTGACGGGTAACTATGGCTACACCTTC. Protein product: CASSLLTGNYGYTF.

This chain links TRBV7-2 with TRBJ2-7; weak D call: TRBD2 (6 bases). Looked up from germline, CDR1 is SGHTA and CDR2 is FQGNSA. CDR3 length: 13 amino acids. V lost 4 bases, J lost 2 bases, and 9 bases lay in between. The CDR3 loop reads CASSSGGAYEQYF. For the CDR3, the DNA is TGTGCCAGCAGCTCGGGCGGGGCCTACGAGCAGTACTTC.

Only a few counts were recorded for this clone. The chain uses TRBV19 and TRBJ2-7, with 9 bases lining up with TRBD2. The CDR3 is 16 amino acids. V shed 3 bases and J 4 bases; nucleotides not matched to a gene: 10. The germline CDR1 and CDR2 sequences are LNHDA and SQIVND (reference sequence). The DNA of the CDR3 is TGTGCCAGTAGTATCGTCGGCGGGGGGGCCGGGTACGAGCAGTACTTC. Amino acid sequence: CASSIVGGGAGYEQYF.

This clone has only a few counts. The rearrangement joins TRBV2 to TRBJ2-5; perhaps TRBD1 as D (5 bases). The germline CDR1 and CDR2 sequences are SNHLY and FYNNEI. The germline V and J ends were trimmed by 4 bases and 1 base, with 10 bases remaining between them. CDR3 length: 14 amino acids. CDR3: CASSVGAGQETQYF. As DNA, the CDR3 is TGTGCCAGCAGTGTTGGGGCAGGCCAAGAGACCCAGTACTTC.

This clone was found once. The chain joins TRBV4-2 to TRBJ2-5; 7 bases are a match to TRBD2. The assigned J gene may be wrong: the sequence end matches TRBJ2-7 better. Germline V lookup: CDR1 LGHNA, CDR2 YNFKEQ. The CDR3 extends over 17 amino acids. The CDR3 nucleotides are TGTGCCAGCAGCCACCTCCATGCGGGACTACAAAGGTACGAGCAGTACTTC. This sequence encodes CASSHLHAGLQRYEQYF.

This clone was detected only a few times. CDR3 bases: TGTGCCAGCTCACCCCCGGGGGCAGATACGCAGTATTTT. Its protein product is CASSPPGADTQYF. V gene TRBV18 combines with J gene TRBJ2-3; a weak D match, TRBD2 (6 bases). Germline V CDR1 and CDR2: KGHSH, LQKENI. The CDR3 contains 13 residues. Trimming left V 3 bases short and J 4 bases short, with 8 bases between.

There are a few counts of this clone. This sequence joins TRBV7-2 and TRBJ2-7; 8 bases agree with TRBD1. From germline, CDR1 is SGHTA and CDR2 FQGNSA. The CDR3 spans 14 residues. With 4 bases clipped from V and 3 bases from J, the junction kept 5 bases outside the gene matches. The CDR3 here is CASSSGTGNYEQYF. For the CDR3, the DNA is TGTGCCAGCAGCTCCGGGACAGGCAACTACGAGCAGTACTTC.

This clone was counted between two and nine times. The CDR3 DNA reads as TGTGCCAGCAGCTCACGGACGACCCCGGGGACACCCCTCCACTTT. Translated, it gives CASSSRTTPGTPLHF. The rearrangement joins TRBV5-4 to TRBJ1-6; no reliable D call. The V end lost 3 bases, the J end lost 11 bases, and 18 bases lay between the germline ends. The CDR3 covers 15 residues. From germline, CDR1 is SGHNT and CDR2 YYREEE (reference sequence).